Described below is a single T cell receptor (beta chain) sequence and its context. Its target is not known. This entry belongs to a study of T cell responses to AZD1222 COVID-19 vaccine. Produced via immunoSEQ multiplex PCR; TCRdb's table is partial and in-frame only. There are tens of thousands of clones in the sample; about 80% occur only once, and 6.6% lies in the top ten. The CDR3 is 15 amino acids. From germline, CDR1 is SGHDT and CDR2 YYEEEE. Trimming removed 0 bases from V and 0 bases from J, with 7 bases in between. Study-level points and caveats: Distributed over spike, vaccine-associated CD4 TCRs predominated at 160-218 and 743-854. Clonal diversity was possibly underestimated, and the donors were mostly white British, with more females. Repertoire samples came only from after the peak T cell response. Baseline seropositives among AZD1222 recipients totaled only five to seven.

The sequencing used peripheral blood, collected on day 0 of AZD1222 vaccination. The chain links TRBV5-6 to TRBJ1-3, with D uncertain. This clonotype originated in an adult in good health. CDR3 coding DNA: TGTGCCAGCAGCTTGGCCGCCGTCTCTGGAAACACCATATATTTT. It is translated as CASSLAAVSGNTIYF.